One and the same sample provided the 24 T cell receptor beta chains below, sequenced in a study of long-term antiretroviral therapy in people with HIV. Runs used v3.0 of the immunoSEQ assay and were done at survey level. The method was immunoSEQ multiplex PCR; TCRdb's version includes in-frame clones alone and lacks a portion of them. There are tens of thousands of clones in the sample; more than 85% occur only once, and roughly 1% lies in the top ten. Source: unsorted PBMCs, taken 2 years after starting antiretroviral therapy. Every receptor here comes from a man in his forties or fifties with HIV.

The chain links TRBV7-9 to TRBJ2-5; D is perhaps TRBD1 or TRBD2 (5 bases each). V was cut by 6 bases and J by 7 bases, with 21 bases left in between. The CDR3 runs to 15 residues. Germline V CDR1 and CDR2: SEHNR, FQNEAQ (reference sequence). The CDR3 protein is CASRQVPSHGATQYF. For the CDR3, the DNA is TGTGCCAGCAGACAGGTCCCTAGCCACGGGGCGACCCAGTACTTC.

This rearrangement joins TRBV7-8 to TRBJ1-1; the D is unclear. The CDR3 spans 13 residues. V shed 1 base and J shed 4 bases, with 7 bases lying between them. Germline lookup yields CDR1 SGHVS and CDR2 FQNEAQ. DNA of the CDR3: TGTGCCAGCAGCTTAGAGTGGACCACTGAAGCTTTCTTT. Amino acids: CASSLEWTTEAFF.

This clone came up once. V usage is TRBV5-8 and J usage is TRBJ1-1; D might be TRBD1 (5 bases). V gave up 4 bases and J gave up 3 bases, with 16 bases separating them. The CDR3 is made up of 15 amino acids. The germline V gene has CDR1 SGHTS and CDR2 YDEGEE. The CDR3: CASSPRQRMDTEAFF. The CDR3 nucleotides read TGTGCCAGCAGCCCTAGACAGAGAATGGACACTGAAGCTTTCTTT.

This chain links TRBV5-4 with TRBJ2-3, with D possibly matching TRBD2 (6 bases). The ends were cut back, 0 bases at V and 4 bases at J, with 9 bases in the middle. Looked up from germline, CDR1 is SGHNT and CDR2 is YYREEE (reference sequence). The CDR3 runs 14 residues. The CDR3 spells CASSLGLVPDTQYF. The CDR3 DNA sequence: TGTGCCAGCAGCTTGGGACTAGTGCCAGATACGCAGTATTTT.

CDR3 sequence (DNA): TGTGCCAGCAGTGAATATAGCGCAAATCAGCCCCAGCATTTT. Translation gives CASSEYSANQPQHF. V gene TRBV25-1 combines with J gene TRBJ1-5; D ambiguous. Germline values: CDR1 MGHDK, CDR2 SYGVNS. V lost 0 bases, J lost 4 bases, and 7 bases lay in between. The CDR3 length is 14 residues.

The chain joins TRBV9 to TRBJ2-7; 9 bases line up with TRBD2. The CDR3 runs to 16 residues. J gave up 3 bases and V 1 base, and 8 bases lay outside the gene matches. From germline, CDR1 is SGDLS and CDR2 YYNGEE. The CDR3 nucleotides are TGTGCCAGCAGCGTACAGGCTAGCGGGGATCACTACGAGCAGTACTTC. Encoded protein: CASSVQASGDHYEQYF.

The chain's CDR3 is CASSSQVGAEIHVDTQYF. CDR3 DNA: TGTGCCAGCAGTTCCCAGGTGGGGGCCGAGATTCATGTAGATACGCAGTATTTT. This chain uses TRBV7-9 with TRBJ2-3; a possible D gene is TRBD1 (6 bases). Germline CDR1 SEHNR, CDR2 FQNEAQ (reference sequence). The CDR3 loop spans 18 amino acids. Trimming left V 6 bases short and J 5 bases short, with 27 bases between. The full variable domain, completed using reference TRBV7-9 and TRBJ2-3, is DTGVSQNPRHKITKRGQNVTFRCDPISEHNRLYWYRQTLGQGPEFLTYFQNEAQLEKSRLLSDRFSAERPKGSFSTLEIQRTEQGDSAMYLCASSSQVGAEIHVDTQYFGPGTRLTVL.

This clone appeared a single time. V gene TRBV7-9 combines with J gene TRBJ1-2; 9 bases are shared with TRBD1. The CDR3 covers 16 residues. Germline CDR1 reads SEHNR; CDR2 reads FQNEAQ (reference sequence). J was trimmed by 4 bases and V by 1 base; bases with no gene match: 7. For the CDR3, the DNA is TGTGCCAGCAGCTTAGGTACAGGGGGCGATGGCTATGGCTACACCTTC. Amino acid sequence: CASSLGTGGDGYGYTF.

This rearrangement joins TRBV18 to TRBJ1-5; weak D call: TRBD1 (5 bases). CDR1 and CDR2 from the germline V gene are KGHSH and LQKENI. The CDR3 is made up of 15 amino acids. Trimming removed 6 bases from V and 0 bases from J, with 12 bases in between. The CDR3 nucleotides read TGTGCCAGCTCTAATGGGGGGAATAGCAATCAGCCCCAGCATTTT. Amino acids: CASSNGGNSNQPQHF.

In DNA, the CDR3 is TGTGCCAGCACCTCTATCGGGGACAATGAGCAGTTCTTC. Its translation is CASTSIGDNEQFF. The V and J genes are TRBV7-2 and TRBJ2-1; D is possibly TRBD2 (5 bases). Germline V gene data show CDR1 as SGHTA and CDR2 as FQGNSA. The CDR3 runs 13 residues. Deletions cut 7 bases from V and 5 bases from J, with 12 bases between.

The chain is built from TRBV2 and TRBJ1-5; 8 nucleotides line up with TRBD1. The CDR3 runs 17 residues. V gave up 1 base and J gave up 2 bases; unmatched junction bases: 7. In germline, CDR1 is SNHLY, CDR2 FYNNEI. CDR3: CASSEGQGFWRNQPQHF. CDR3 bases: TGTGCCAGCAGTGAAGGACAGGGGTTCTGGCGCAATCAGCCCCAGCATTTT.

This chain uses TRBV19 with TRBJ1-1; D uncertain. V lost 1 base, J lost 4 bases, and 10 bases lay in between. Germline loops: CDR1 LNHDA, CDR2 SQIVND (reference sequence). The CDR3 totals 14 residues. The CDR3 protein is CASSIADGSTEAFF. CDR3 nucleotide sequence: TGTGCCAGTAGTATAGCAGATGGGAGCACTGAAGCTTTCTTT.

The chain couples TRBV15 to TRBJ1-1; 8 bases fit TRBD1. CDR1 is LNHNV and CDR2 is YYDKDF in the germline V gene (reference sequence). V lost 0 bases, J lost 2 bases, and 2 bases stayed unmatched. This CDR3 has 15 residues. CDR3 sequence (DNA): TGTGCCACCAGCAGAGACCAGGGGGCTAACACTGAAGCTTTCTTT. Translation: CATSRDQGANTEAFF.

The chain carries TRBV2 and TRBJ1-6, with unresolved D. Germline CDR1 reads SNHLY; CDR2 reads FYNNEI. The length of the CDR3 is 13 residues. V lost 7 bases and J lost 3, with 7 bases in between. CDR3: CASIAFYNSPLHF. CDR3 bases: TGTGCCAGCATAGCTTTCTATAATTCACCCCTCCACTTT.

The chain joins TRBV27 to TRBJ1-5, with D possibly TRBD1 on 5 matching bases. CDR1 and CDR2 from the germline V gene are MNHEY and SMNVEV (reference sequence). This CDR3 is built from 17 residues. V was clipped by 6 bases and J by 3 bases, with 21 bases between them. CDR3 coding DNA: TGTGCCAGCAGCCCGAACCGGGACCAGGCGCCCAATCAGCCCCAGCATTTT. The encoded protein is CASSPNRDQAPNQPQHF.

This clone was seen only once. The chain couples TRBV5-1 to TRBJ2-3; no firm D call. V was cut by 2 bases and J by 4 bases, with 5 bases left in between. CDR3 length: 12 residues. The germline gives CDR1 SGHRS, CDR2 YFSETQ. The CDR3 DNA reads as TGCGCCAGCAGCTTTAAGTCAGATACGCAGTATTTT. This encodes CASSFKSDTQYF.

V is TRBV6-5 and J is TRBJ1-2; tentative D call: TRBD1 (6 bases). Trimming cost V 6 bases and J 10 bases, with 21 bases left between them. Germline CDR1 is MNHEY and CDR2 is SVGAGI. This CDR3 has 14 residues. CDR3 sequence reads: CASSRDILRFNYTF. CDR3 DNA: TGTGCCAGCAGCAGGGACATCCTTAGGTTCAACTACACCTTC.

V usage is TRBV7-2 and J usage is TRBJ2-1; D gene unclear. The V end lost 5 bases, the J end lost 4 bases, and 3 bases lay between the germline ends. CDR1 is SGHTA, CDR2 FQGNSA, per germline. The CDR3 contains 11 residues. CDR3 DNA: TGTGCCAGCAGCCCATACAATGAGCAGTTCTTC. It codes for CASSPYNEQFF. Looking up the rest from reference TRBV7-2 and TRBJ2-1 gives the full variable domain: GAGVSQSPSNKVTEKGKDVELRCDPISGHTALYWYRQSLGQGLEFLIYFQGNSAPDKSGLPSDRFSAERTGGSVSTLTIQRTQQEDSAVYLCASSPYNEQFFGPGTRLTVL.

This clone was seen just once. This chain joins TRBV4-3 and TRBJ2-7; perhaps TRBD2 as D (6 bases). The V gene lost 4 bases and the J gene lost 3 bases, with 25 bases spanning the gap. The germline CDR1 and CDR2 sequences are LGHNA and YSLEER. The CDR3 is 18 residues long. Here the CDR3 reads CASSPILIYLEGLYEQYF. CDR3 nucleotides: TGCGCCAGCAGCCCCATCCTTATATACCTGGAGGGCCTCTACGAGCAGTACTTC.

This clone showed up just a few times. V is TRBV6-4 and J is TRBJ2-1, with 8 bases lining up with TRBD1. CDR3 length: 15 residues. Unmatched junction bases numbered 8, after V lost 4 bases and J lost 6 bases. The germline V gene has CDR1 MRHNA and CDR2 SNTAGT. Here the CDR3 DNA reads TGTGCCAGCAGTGTAGGGACAGGCGGTAGCAATGAGCAGTTCTTC. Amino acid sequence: CASSVGTGGSNEQFF.

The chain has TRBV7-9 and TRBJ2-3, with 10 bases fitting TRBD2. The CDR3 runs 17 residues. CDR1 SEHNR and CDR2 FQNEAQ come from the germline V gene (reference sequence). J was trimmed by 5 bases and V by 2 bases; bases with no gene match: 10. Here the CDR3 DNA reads TGTGCCAGCAGCTTAATTGCGCTAGCGGGAGAACTAGATACGCAGTATTTT. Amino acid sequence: CASSLIALAGELDTQYF.

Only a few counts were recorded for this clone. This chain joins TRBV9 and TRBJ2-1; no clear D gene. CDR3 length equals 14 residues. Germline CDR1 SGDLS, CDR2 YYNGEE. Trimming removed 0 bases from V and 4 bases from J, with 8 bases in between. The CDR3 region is CASSVVGLYNEQFF. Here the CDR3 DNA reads TGTGCCAGCAGCGTAGTCGGTCTTTACAATGAGCAGTTCTTC.

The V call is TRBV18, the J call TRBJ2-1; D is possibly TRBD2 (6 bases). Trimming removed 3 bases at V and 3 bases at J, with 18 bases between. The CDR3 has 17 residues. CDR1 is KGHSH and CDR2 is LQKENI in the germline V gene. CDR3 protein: CASSPGGLLSLYNEQFF. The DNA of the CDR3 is TGTGCCAGCTCACCGGGGGGATTACTTTCGCTCTACAATGAGCAGTTCTTC.

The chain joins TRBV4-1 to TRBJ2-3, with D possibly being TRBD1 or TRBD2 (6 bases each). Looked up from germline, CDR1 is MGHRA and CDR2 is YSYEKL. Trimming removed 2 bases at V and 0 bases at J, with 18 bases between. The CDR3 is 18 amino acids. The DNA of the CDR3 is TGCGCCAGCAGCCAAAGGGCCGCATGGGGGGCTAGCACAGATACGCAGTATTTT. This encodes CASSQRAAWGASTDTQYF.